The sequence of this TCR beta chain was determined in a study of Ad26.COV2.S vaccination and SARS-CoV-2 variants. Across the study: Dosing was one shot or two shots 56 days apart. Broader study findings: Reports say spike-specific CD8+ and CD4+ T cell responses covered substantial breadth after vaccination. Vaccinees displayed broader spike-specific TCR repertoires than placebo recipients.

Documented treatment: around 19 received Ad26.COV2.S at low or high dose, single or two shots; a few received placebo; per-sample allocation not given. Material that was analyzed had been drawn on day 63 after the first vaccine or placebo injection. The sample came from a Boston adult aged 18-55 years. Sequencing used immunoSEQ multiplex PCR; TCRdb keeps in-frame clones, though not all of them. The sample has hundreds of thousands of clones, 86% seen once. The junction had 11 bases not matched to a gene; V was cut back by 4 bases and J by 7 bases. The CDR3 contains 16 residues. The germline V gene has CDR1 SGHKS and CDR2 YYEKEE (reference sequence). On this clone: Its target is not known.

The specimen comprised peripheral blood, sampled in a trial of Ad26.COV2.S vaccine versus placebo. The V gene is TRBV5-5, the J gene TRBJ2-1; 10 nucleotides agree with TRBD1. The receptor was isolated from a person aged 18-60 years who received the Ad26.COV2.S COVID-19 vaccine or a placebo. DNA of the CDR3: TGTGCCAGCAGCCGTGGACAGGGGGTCAGTAGAAATGAGCAGTTCTTC. The encoded protein is CASSRGQGVSRNEQFF.